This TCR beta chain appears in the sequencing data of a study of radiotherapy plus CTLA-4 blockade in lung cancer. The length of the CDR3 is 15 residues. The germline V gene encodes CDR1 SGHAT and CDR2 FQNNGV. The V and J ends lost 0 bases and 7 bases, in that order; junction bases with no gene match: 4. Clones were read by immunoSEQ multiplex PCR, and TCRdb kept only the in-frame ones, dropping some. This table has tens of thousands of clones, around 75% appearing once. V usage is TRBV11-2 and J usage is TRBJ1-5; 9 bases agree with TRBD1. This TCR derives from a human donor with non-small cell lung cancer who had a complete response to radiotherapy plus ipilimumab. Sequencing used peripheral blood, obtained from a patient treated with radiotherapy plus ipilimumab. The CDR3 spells CASSLEGQGSQPQHF. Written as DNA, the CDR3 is TGTGCCAGCAGCTTAGAGGGACAGGGAAGCCAGCCCCAGCATTTT.